This paragraph reports one TCR beta chain. What it binds is unknown. The source of the sample is a study of T cell responses to AZD1222 COVID-19 vaccine. The study, taken as a whole, reports: Spike-specific TCR breadth and depth were elevated following two AZD1222 doses.

The CDR3 spans 12 residues. The V end lost 3 bases, the J end lost 8 bases, and 7 bases lay between the germline ends. The repertoire was sequenced with immunoSEQ multiplex PCR; TCRdb's copy has only in-frame clones and lacks some. The data show 90,000 to 100,000 clones, roughly nine tenths seen once. The source of this sequence is an adult in good health. The sample here was peripheral blood, taken on day 0 of AZD1222 vaccination. The chain combines TRBV12-3 or TRBV12-4 with TRBJ1-4; D is possibly TRBD1 (5 bases). CDR3 nucleotide sequence: TGTGCCAGCAGTTTTTGGGGGGAAAAACTGTTTTTT. Amino acids: CASSFWGEKLFF.